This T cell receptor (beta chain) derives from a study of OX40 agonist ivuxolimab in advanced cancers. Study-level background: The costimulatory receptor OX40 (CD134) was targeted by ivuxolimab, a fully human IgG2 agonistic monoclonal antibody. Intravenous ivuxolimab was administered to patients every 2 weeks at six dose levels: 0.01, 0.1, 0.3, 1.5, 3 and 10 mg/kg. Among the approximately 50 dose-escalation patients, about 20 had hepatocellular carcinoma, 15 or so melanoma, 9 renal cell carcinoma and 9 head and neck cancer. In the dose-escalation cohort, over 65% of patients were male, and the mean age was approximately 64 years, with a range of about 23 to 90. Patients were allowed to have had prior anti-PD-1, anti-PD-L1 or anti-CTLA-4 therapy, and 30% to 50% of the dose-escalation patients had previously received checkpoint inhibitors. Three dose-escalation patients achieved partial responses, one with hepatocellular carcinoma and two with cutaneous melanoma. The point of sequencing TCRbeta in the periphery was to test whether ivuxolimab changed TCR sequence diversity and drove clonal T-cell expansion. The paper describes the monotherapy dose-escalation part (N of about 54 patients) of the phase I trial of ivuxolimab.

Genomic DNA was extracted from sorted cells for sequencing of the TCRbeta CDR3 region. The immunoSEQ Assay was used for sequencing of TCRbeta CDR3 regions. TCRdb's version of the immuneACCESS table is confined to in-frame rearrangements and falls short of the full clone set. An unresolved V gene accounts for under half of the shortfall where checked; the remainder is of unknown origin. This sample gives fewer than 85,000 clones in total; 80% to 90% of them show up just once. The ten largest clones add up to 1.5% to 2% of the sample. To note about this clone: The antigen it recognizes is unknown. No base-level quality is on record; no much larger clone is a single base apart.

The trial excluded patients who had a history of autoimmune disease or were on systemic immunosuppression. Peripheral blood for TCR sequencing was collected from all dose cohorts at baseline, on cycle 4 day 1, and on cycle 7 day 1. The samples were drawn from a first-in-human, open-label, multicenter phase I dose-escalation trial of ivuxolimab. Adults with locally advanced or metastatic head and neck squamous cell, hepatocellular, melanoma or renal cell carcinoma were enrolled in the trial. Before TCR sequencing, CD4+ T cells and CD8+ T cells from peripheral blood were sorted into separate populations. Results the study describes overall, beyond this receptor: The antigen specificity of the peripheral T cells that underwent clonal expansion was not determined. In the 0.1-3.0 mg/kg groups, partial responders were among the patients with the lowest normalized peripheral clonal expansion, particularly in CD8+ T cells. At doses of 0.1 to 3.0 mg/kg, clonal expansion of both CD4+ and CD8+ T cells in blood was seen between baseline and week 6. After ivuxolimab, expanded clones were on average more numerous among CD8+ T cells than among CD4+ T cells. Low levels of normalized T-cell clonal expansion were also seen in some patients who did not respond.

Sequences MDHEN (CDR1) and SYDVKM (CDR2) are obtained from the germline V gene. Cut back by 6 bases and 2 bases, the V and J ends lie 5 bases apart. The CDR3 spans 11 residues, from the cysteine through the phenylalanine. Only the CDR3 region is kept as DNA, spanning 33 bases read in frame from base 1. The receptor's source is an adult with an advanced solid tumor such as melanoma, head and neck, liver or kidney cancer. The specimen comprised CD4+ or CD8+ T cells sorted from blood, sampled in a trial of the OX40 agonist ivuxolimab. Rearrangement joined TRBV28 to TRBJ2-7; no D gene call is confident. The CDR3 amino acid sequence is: CASSRAYEQYF. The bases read TGTGCCAGCAGCCGAGCCTACGAGCAGTACTTC.